The 11 T cell receptor beta chains reported below all come from one sample, sequenced in a study of blood T cell repertoires in COVID-19. The assay was immunoSEQ multiplex PCR, and TCRdb's table has in-frame clones only and misses some. This table has about 20,000 clones, approximately 88% appearing once. Sequences were obtained from peripheral blood. The receptor set was obtained from a human donor in a cohort sampled during active COVID-19.

The chain employs TRBV5-5 and TRBJ2-1, with 10 bases identical to TRBD1. The CDR3 spans 16 residues. V dropped 4 bases and J dropped 5; count of bases not matched to a gene: 9. Germline V gene lookup returns CDR1 SGHKS and CDR2 YYEKEE (reference sequence). In nucleotides, the CDR3 is TGTGCCAGCAGCCGGGCCGGGACAGGGGTAAACAATGAGCAGTTCTTC. This codes for CASSRAGTGVNNEQFF.

The rearrangement links TRBV29-1 to TRBJ2-1; TRBD1 matches at 9 bases. The trim removed 4 bases at V and 6 bases at J, leaving 1 base unmatched. This CDR3 has 12 residues. Germline V gene data show CDR1 as SQVTM and CDR2 as ANQGSEA. CDR3: CSVGQGGNEQFF. The CDR3 nucleotides are TGCAGCGTTGGACAGGGGGGCAATGAGCAGTTCTTC.

The chain recombines TRBV3-1 (or the pseudogene TRBV3-2) with TRBJ1-2, with D perhaps TRBD1 (5 bases). Trimming stripped 5 bases from V and 6 bases from J, with 10 bases between. The germline V gene has CDR1 LGHDT and CDR2 YNNKEL (reference sequence). The length of the CDR3 is 12 residues. The CDR3 loop is CASSIWGDGYTF. The CDR3 DNA is TGTGCCAGCAGCATATGGGGGGATGGCTACACCTTC.

The CDR3 region is CASSNRRVNHLEHGYTF. The CDR3 nucleotides read TGTGCCAGCAGCAATCGGAGGGTCAATCACTTGGAGCATGGCTACACCTTC. The gene calls are TRBV21-1 and TRBJ1-2. TRBV21-1 is an annotated pseudogene. The CDR3 has 17 amino acids.

The CDR3 DNA sequence: TGTGCCAGCTCACCGCAGGGGGCATTGGTCCTCGAGCAGTACTTC. It codes for CASSPQGALVLEQYF. The genes are TRBV18 and TRBJ2-7, with TRBD1 matching over 8 bases. The V gene's germline CDR1 is KGHSH and CDR2 LQKENI. J gave up 6 bases and V 3 bases, and 10 bases lay outside the gene matches. The CDR3 has 15 residues. Looking up the rest from reference TRBV18 and TRBJ2-7 gives the full variable domain: NAGVMQNPRHLVRRRGQEARLRCSPMKGHSHVYWYRQLPEEGLKFMVYLQKENIIDESGMPKERFSAEFPKEGPSILRIQQVVRGDSAAYFCASSPQGALVLEQYFGPGTRLTVT.

V is TRBV19 and J is TRBJ1-5, with 8 bases identical to TRBD1. Germline V CDR1 and CDR2: LNHDA, SQIVND (reference sequence). This CDR3 has 16 amino acids. Unmatched junction bases numbered 7, after V lost 3 bases and J lost 3 bases. The CDR3 region is CASSISGGEYNQPQHF. The CDR3 nucleotides are TGTGCCAGTAGTATTTCAGGGGGCGAATACAATCAGCCCCAGCATTTT.

The V and J genes are TRBV27 and TRBJ2-3; D not resolved. The ends were cut back, 5 bases at V and 2 bases at J, with 17 bases in the middle. Per germline, CDR1 MNHEY and CDR2 SMNVEV (reference sequence). The CDR3 has 16 residues. This chain's CDR3 is CASSPTRSSPTDTQYF. CDR3 DNA sequence: TGTGCCAGCAGTCCGACGCGGTCCTCTCCCACAGATACGCAGTATTTT.

The chain combines TRBV2 with TRBJ1-6, with TRBD1 matching 9 bases. CDR3 length: 15 residues. Per germline, CDR1 SNHLY and CDR2 FYNNEI. V shed 3 bases, J shed 8 bases, and the junction held 5 bases outside the gene matches. The chain's CDR3 is CASSETGGRDSPLHF. The CDR3 DNA reads as TGTGCCAGCAGTGAGACAGGGGGTAGGGATTCACCCCTCCACTTT.

V usage is TRBV24-1 and J usage is TRBJ2-3, with TRBD1 identical over 7 bases. Losses at the gene ends were 3 bases for V and 1 base for J; bases not matched to a gene: 6. The CDR3 runs to 16 residues. CDR1 and CDR2 (germline): KGHDR, SFDVKD. CDR3 protein: CATSDPQGTGTDTQYF. CDR3 nucleotide sequence: TGTGCCACCAGTGATCCACAGGGGACGGGCACAGATACGCAGTATTTT.

The rearrangement joins TRBV11-3 to TRBJ2-7; 8 bases agree with TRBD1. The CDR3 consists of 12 residues. The V and J ends lost 2 bases and 9 bases, in that order; junction bases with no gene match: 3. Germline CDR1 is SGHNT and CDR2 is YENEEA. As DNA, the CDR3 is TGTGCCAGCAGCTTAATTACAGGGGGGCAGTACTTC. This translates into CASSLITGGQYF.

The chain recombines TRBV6-1 with TRBJ2-7, with a possible D match to TRBD2 (5 bases). Germline values: CDR1 MNHNS, CDR2 SASEGT. The CDR3 has 11 residues. The V gene lost 3 bases and the J gene lost 12 bases, with 12 bases spanning the gap. CDR3 nucleotide sequence: TGTGCCAGCAGTGATGCGGGTCATCGGTACTTC. Encoded protein: CASSDAGHRYF.